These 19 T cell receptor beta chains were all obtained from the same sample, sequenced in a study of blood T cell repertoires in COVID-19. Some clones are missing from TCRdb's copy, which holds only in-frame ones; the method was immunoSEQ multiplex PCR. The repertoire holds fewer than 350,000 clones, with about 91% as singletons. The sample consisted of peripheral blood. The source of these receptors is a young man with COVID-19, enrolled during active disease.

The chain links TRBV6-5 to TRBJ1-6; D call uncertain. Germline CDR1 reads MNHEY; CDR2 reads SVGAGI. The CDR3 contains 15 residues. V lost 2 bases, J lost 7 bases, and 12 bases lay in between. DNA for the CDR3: TGTGCCAGCAGTTACGGACTGAGGATAAATTCACCCCTCCACTTT. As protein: CASSYGLRINSPLHF.

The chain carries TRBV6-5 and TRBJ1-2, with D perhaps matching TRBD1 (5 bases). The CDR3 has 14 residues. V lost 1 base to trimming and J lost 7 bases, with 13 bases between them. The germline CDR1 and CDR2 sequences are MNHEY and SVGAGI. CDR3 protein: CASSYLARVAGYTF. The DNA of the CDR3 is TGTGCCAGCAGTTACTTGGCCAGGGTGGCTGGCTACACCTTC.

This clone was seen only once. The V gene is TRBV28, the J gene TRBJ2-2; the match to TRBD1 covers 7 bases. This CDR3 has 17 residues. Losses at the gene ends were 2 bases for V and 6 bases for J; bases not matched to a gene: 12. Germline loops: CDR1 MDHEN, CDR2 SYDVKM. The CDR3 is CASSLRRDSDFSGELFF. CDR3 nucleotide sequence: TGTGCCAGCAGTTTAAGAAGGGACAGCGACTTCTCCGGGGAGCTGTTTTTT.

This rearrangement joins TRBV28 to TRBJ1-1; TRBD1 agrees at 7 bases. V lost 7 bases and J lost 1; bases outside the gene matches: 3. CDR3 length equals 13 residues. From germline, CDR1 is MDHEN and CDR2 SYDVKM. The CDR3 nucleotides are TGTGCCAGCAACTGGGACAGGAACACTGAAGCTTTCTTT. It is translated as CASNWDRNTEAFF.

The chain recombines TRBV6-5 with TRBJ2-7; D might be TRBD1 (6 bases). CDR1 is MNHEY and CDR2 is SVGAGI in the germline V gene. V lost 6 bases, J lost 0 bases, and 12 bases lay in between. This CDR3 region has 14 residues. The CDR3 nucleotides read TGTGCCAGCAGGGACAGAAAAGACTCCTACGAGCAGTACTTC. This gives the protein CASRDRKDSYEQYF.

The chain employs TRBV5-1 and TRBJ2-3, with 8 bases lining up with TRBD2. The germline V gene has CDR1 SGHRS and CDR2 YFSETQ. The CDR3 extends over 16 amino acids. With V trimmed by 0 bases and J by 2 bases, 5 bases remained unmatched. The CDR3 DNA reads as TGCGCCAGCAGCTTGGGGGTAGCGGGGCCCACAGATACGCAGTATTTT. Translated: CASSLGVAGPTDTQYF.

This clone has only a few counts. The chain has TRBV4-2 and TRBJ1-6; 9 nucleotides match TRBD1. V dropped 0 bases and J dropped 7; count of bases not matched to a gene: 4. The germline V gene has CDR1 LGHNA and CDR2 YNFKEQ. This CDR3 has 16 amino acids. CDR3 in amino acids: CASSQDPGQGNSPLHF. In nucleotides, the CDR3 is TGTGCCAGCAGCCAAGATCCGGGACAGGGAAATTCACCCCTCCACTTT.

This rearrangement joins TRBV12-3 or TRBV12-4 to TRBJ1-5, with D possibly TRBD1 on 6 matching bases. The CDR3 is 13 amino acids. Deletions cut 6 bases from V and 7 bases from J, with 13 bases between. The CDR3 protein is CASSLTGGQPQHF. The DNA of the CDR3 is TGTGCCAGCAGCCTGACAGGTGGGCAGCCCCAGCATTTT.

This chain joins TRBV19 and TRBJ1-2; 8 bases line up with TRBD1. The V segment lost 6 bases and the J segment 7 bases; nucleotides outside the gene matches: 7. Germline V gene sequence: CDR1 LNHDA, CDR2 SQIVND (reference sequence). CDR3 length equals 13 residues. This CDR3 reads CASSSTGAGGYTF. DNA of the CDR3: TGTGCCAGTAGCTCGACAGGGGCCGGTGGCTACACCTTC. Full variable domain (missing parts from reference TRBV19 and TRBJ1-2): DGGITQSPKYLFRKEGQNVTLSCEQNLNHDAMYWYRQDPGQGLRLIYYSQIVNDFQKGDIAEGYSVSREKKESFPLTVTSAQKNPTAFYLCASSSTGAGGYTFGSGTRLTVV.

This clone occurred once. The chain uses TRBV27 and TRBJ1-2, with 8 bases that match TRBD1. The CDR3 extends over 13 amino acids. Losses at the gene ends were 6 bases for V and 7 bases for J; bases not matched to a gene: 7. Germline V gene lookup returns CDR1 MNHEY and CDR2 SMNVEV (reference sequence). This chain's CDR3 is CASSPGTGFGYTF. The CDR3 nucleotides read TGTGCCAGCAGCCCCGGGACAGGTTTTGGCTACACCTTC.

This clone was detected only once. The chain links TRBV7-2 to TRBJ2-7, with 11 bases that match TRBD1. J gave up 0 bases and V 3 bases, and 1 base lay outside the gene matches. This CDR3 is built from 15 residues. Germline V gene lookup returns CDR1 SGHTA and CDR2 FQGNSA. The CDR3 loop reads CASSLGQGDSYEQYF. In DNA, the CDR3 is TGTGCCAGCAGCTTGGGACAGGGGGACTCCTACGAGCAGTACTTC.

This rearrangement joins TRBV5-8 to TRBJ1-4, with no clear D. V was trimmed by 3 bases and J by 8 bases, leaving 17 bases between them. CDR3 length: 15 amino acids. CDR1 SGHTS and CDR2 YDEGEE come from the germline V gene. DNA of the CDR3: TGTGCCAGCAGCTCACACGGAGGGCGCAACGAAAAACTGTTTTTT. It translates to CASSSHGGRNEKLFF.

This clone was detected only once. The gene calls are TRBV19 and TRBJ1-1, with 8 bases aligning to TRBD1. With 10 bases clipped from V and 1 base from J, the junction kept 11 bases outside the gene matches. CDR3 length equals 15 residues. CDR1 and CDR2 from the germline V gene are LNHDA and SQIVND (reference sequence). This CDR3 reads CATSPGGEANTEAFF. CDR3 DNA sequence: TGTGCCACCTCTCCAGGGGGCGAGGCGAACACTGAAGCTTTCTTT. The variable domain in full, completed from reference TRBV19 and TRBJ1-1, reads DGGITQSPKYLFRKEGQNVTLSCEQNLNHDAMYWYRQDPGQGLRLIYYSQIVNDFQKGDIAEGYSVSREKKESFPLTVTSAQKNPTAFYLCATSPGGEANTEAFFGQGTRLTVV.

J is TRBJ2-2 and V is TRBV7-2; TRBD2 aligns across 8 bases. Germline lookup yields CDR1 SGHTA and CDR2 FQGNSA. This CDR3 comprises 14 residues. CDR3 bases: TGTGCGTGGCGGGAGGATTCGAACACCGGGGAGCTGTTTTTT. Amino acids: CAWREDSNTGELFF.

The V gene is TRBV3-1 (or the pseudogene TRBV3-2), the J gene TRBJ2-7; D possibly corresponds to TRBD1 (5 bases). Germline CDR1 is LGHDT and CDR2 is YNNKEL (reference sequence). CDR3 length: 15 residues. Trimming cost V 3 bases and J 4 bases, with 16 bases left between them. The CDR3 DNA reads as TGTGCCAGCAGCCACGACAGTAGCCAACCTTACGAGCAGTACTTC. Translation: CASSHDSSQPYEQYF.

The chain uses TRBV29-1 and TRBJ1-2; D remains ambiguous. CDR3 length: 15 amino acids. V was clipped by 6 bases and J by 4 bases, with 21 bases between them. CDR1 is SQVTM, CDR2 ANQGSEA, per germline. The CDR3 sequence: CSVALGDSQVYGYTF. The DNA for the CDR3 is TGCAGCGTCGCGCTGGGAGACTCCCAAGTCTATGGCTACACCTTC. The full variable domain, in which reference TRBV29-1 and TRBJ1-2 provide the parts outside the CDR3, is SAVISQKPSRDICQRGTSLTIQCQVDSQVTMMFWYRQQPGQSLTLIATANQGSEATYESGFVIDKFPISRPNLTFSTLTVSNMSPEDSSIYLCSVALGDSQVYGYTFGSGTRLTVV.

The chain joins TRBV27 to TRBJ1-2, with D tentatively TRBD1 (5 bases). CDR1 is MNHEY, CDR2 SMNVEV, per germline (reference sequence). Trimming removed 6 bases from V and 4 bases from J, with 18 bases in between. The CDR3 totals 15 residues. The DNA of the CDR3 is TGTGCCAGCAGCCCTGAAAAGGGGTTGGGCTATGGCTACACCTTC. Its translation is CASSPEKGLGYGYTF.

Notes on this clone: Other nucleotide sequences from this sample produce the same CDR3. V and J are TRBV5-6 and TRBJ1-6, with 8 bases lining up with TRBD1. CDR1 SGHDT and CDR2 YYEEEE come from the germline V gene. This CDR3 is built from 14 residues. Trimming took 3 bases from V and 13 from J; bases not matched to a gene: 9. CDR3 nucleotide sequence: TGTGCCAGCAGCTCAGGACAGGGCGTTAGCCCCCTCCACTTT. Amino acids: CASSSGQGVSPLHF.

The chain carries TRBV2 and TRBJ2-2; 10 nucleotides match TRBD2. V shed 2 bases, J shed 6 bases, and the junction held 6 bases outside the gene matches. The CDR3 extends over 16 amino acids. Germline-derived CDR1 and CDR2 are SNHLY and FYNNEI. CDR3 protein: CASSELSGRSAGELFF. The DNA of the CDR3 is TGTGCCAGCAGTGAACTTAGCGGGAGGTCAGCCGGGGAGCTGTTTTTT.